These 29 T cell receptor beta chains were all obtained from the same sample, sequenced in a study of technical replicates of blood from several donors. The data were produced by immunoSEQ multiplex PCR, yet TCRdb's version contains in-frame clones alone and is incomplete. The sample lists some 49,000 clones; roughly nine tenths were seen once. The sample was PBMCs. These receptors were collected from a human donor in good health. Some clones in this sample may be carry-over from other donors' samples.

This chain uses TRBV7-3 with TRBJ2-3; 12 bases are a match to TRBD1. CDR3 length: 17 residues. Germline values: CDR1 SGHTA, CDR2 FQGTGA. The V and J ends lost 4 bases and 1 base, in that order; junction bases with no gene match: 6. CDR3 protein: CASSSGTGGAGTDTQYF. The CDR3 coding sequence is TGTGCCAGCAGCTCGGGGACAGGGGGCGCTGGCACAGATACGCAGTATTTT.

V and J are TRBV10-3 and TRBJ1-1; D is perhaps TRBD1 (5 bases). Between the trimmed V and J ends, which lost 10 bases and 5 bases, there was a span of 14 bases. This CDR3 has 12 amino acids. The germline V gene has CDR1 ENHRY and CDR2 SYGVKD. The CDR3 nucleotides read TGTGCCACCCGGGGGGAGTGGACTGAAGCTTTCTTT. Translated, it gives CATRGEWTEAFF.

The chain combines TRBV9 with TRBJ2-7; TRBD2 might be the D (5 bases). This CDR3 is 14 amino acids long. Trimming stripped 1 base from V and 3 bases from J, with 11 bases between. CDR1 SGDLS and CDR2 YYNGEE come from the germline V gene. This chain's CDR3 is CASSVSSGIYEQYF. In nucleotides, the CDR3 is TGTGCCAGCAGCGTATCAAGCGGAATCTACGAGCAGTACTTC.

The V call is TRBV4-2, the J call TRBJ1-2, with TRBD1 identical over 9 bases. The CDR3 totals 16 residues. With V trimmed by 4 bases and J by 1 base, 7 bases remained unmatched. The germline V gene encodes CDR1 LGHNA and CDR2 YNFKEQ. The CDR3, as DNA: TGTGCCAGCAGCCCAGAGAGGACAGGGGATAACTATGGCTACACCTTC. It is translated as CASSPERTGDNYGYTF.

The gene calls are TRBV10-3 and TRBJ2-7; D possibly corresponds to TRBD2 (6 bases). Trimming pared 9 bases from V and 3 bases from J, leaving 18 bases between. The CDR3 contains 14 residues. Germline CDR1 is ENHRY and CDR2 is SYGVKD. CDR3 sequence: CAINRRGGNYEQYF. Here the CDR3 DNA reads TGTGCCATTAATAGGCGTGGGGGGAACTACGAGCAGTACTTC.

The V gene is TRBV11-3, the J gene TRBJ2-3, with 7 positions matching TRBD1. Germline V lookup: CDR1 SGHNT, CDR2 YENEEA. After removal of 5 bases from V and 4 bases from J, the junction contained 9 bases not matched to a gene. CDR3 length: 15 residues. CDR3 amino acids: CASSLGTVTPDTQYF. CDR3 sequence (DNA): TGTGCCAGCAGCCTCGGGACAGTTACCCCAGATACGCAGTATTTT. Full variable domain (remainder filled in from reference TRBV11-3 and TRBJ2-3): EAGVVQSPRYKIIEKKQPVAFWCNPISGHNTLYWYLQNLGQGPELLIRYENEEAVDDSQLPKDRFSAERLKGVDSTLKIQPAELGDSAVYLCASSLGTVTPDTQYFGPGTRLTVL.

The rearrangement uses TRBV6-5 and TRBJ1-1; D gene uncertain. CDR1 is MNHEY, CDR2 SVGAGI, per germline. The CDR3 spans 15 residues. V gave up 4 bases and J gave up 1 base, with 13 bases separating them. The CDR3 here is CASSSPRRGNTEAFF. The DNA of the CDR3 is TGTGCCAGCAGTTCACCCCGCCGCGGGAACACTGAAGCTTTCTTT.

The chain joins TRBV4-2 to TRBJ2-7; no definite D call. This CDR3 comprises 14 residues. V lost 2 bases and J 3 bases, leaving 11 bases between the germline ends. The germline V gene has CDR1 LGHNA and CDR2 YNFKEQ. The DNA of the CDR3 is TGTGCCAGCAGCCAACCAAGCTCCGGCTACGAGCAGTACTTC. It translates to CASSQPSSGYEQYF.

The V and J genes are TRBV11-3 and TRBJ2-1; 9 positions agree with TRBD1. Germline CDR1 SGHNT, CDR2 YENEEA. This CDR3 has 13 amino acids. Trimming removed 3 bases from V and 6 bases from J; junction bases left unmatched: 0. CDR3 amino acids: CASSLTGGNEQFF. The CDR3 DNA reads TGTGCCAGCAGCTTGACAGGGGGCAATGAGCAGTTCTTC.

The CDR3 reads CASSSLPGRTGEQFF. CDR3 sequence (DNA): TGTGCCAGCAGCTCCCTTCCGGGACGGACAGGTGAGCAGTTCTTC. The genes are TRBV7-6 and TRBJ2-1, with 7 bases aligning to TRBD1. Germline V CDR1 and CDR2: SGHVS, FNYEAQ. There are 15 residues in the CDR3. V shed 4 bases, J shed 9 bases, and the junction held 12 bases outside the gene matches.

J is TRBJ1-6 and V is TRBV9; 8 bases align to TRBD1. V shed 0 bases and J 7 bases; nucleotides not matched to a gene: 3. This CDR3 contains 15 residues. Germline V lookup: CDR1 SGDLS, CDR2 YYNGEE. The CDR3 DNA follows: TGTGCCAGCAGCGTAGGATCAGGGGGCAATTCACCCCTCCACTTT. Its protein product is CASSVGSGGNSPLHF.

The chain joins TRBV9 to TRBJ2-7, with D maybe TRBD2 (6 bases). Germline V CDR1 and CDR2: SGDLS, YYNGEE. This CDR3 has 15 amino acids. The ends were cut back, 0 bases at V and 3 bases at J, with 13 bases in the middle. CDR3 nucleotides: TGTGCCAGCAGCGTAGCTGTTAGCGGAGTCTACGAGCAGTACTTC. Translated, it gives CASSVAVSGVYEQYF.

The V gene is TRBV27, the J gene TRBJ1-1; D gene unclear. Germline V gene lookup returns CDR1 MNHEY and CDR2 SMNVEV (reference sequence). CDR3 length equals 14 residues. V lost 4 bases to trimming and J lost 4 bases, with 13 bases between them. The chain's CDR3 is CASSSRTRGTEAFF. CDR3 in DNA: TGTGCCAGCAGTTCGCGCACACGGGGCACTGAAGCTTTCTTT.

V is TRBV10-3 and J is TRBJ2-5; 7 bases agree with TRBD1. V was clipped by 10 bases and J by 3 bases; unmatched bases: 11. There are 14 residues in the CDR3. Germline V lookup: CDR1 ENHRY, CDR2 SYGVKD. The CDR3, as DNA: TGTGCCACCCTTAGGGGGCCAAGAGAAGAGACCCAGTACTTC. This gives the protein CATLRGPREETQYF.

A few counts support this clone. The chain couples TRBV5-6 to TRBJ2-1, with 9 bases that match TRBD2. J gave up 5 bases and V 1 base, and 7 bases lay outside the gene matches. CDR1 is SGHDT, CDR2 YYEEEE, per germline. This CDR3 has 16 residues. The CDR3 loop reads CASSLTGLARHNEQFF. CDR3 sequence (DNA): TGTGCCAGCAGCTTGACAGGACTAGCGCGGCACAATGAGCAGTTCTTC.

This clone appeared once. V gene TRBV30 combines with J gene TRBJ1-2, with unresolved D. This CDR3 region has 11 residues. Germline V gives CDR1 GTSNPN, CDR2 SVGIG (reference sequence). Trimming stripped 5 bases from V and 7 bases from J, with 11 bases between. The CDR3 bases are TGTGCCTGGGACGGGTCTGGTGGCTACACCTTC. Translation: CAWDGSGGYTF. Looking up the rest from reference TRBV30 and TRBJ1-2 gives the full variable domain: SQTIHQWPATLVQPVGSPLSLECTVEGTSNPNLYWYRQAAGRGLQLLFYSVGIGQISSEVPQNLSASRPQDRQFILSSKKLLLSDSGFYLCAWDGSGGYTFGSGTRLTVV.

The chain uses TRBV5-1 and TRBJ1-5; 8 nucleotides agree with TRBD1. The CDR3 runs to 16 residues. The germline V gene has CDR1 SGHRS and CDR2 YFSETQ. Trimming removed 4 bases from V and 2 bases from J; junction bases left unmatched: 8. CDR3 amino acids: CASSLGQGGGNQPQHF. The DNA of the CDR3 is TGCGCCAGCAGCCTCGGACAGGGAGGTGGCAATCAGCCCCAGCATTTT.

This chain uses TRBV4-3 with TRBJ1-5, with 7 bases aligning to TRBD1. V lost 1 base to trimming and J lost 2 bases; unmatched junction nucleotides: 2. The CDR3 is made up of 15 amino acids. CDR1 LGHNA and CDR2 YSLEER come from the germline V gene. The CDR3 protein is CASSQGQGGNQPQHF. CDR3 coding DNA: TGCGCCAGCAGCCAAGGACAGGGAGGCAATCAGCCCCAGCATTTT.

The chain employs TRBV6-4 and TRBJ2-1; unclear D gene. CDR3 length equals 13 residues. V shed 5 bases and J shed 7 bases, with 12 bases lying between them. Germline CDR1 and CDR2: MRHNA and SNTAGT. The CDR3 bases are TGTGCCAGCAGTCGTGGAGTAACGAATGAGCAGTTCTTC. It is translated as CASSRGVTNEQFF.

The rearrangement links TRBV5-1 to TRBJ1-5; D ambiguous. Trimming pared 4 bases from V and 2 bases from J, leaving 13 bases between. Per the germline V gene, CDR1 is SGHRS and CDR2 is YFSETQ. There are 15 residues in the CDR3. The CDR3 region is CASSLTGDGNQPQHF. In DNA form, the CDR3 reads TGCGCCAGCAGCCTGACGGGTGACGGCAATCAGCCCCAGCATTTT.

This chain uses TRBV30 with TRBJ1-6; a weak D match, TRBD1 (5 bases). The ends were cut back, 1 base at V and 6 bases at J, with 19 bases in the middle. This CDR3 has 17 amino acids. Germline loops: CDR1 GTSNPN, CDR2 SVGIG (reference sequence). The CDR3 DNA reads as TGTGCCTGGAGTGAAGGGCAGGGTAGTCGTAGTAATTCACCCCTCCACTTT. Translation gives CAWSEGQGSRSNSPLHF.

V and J are TRBV29-1 and TRBJ1-4, with 7 bases aligning to TRBD1. The CDR3 is 14 amino acids. The V segment lost 4 bases and the J segment 10 bases; nucleotides outside the gene matches: 12. Germline V gives CDR1 SQVTM, CDR2 ANQGSEA. This chain's CDR3 is CSVASGTVGGKLFF. CDR3 bases: TGCAGCGTTGCCTCCGGGACAGTCGGTGGAAAACTGTTTTTT.

This clone was picked up a small number of times. The chain couples TRBV6-1 to TRBJ2-1, with 9 nucleotides matching TRBD1. Germline V CDR1 and CDR2: MNHNS, SASEGT. The CDR3 covers 15 residues. The trim removed 1 base at V and 4 bases at J, leaving 2 bases unmatched. CDR3 nucleotides: TGTGCCAGCAGTGAAGGACAGGGGGGATACAATGAGCAGTTCTTC. It yields the protein CASSEGQGGYNEQFF.

V gene TRBV15 combines with J gene TRBJ1-2; TRBD1 matches 9 bases. V shed 8 bases, J shed 3 bases, and the junction held 1 base outside the gene matches. The CDR3 is made up of 12 amino acids. CDR1 and CDR2 from the germline V gene are LNHNV and YYDKDF (reference sequence). In DNA, the CDR3 is TGTGCCACCGGGACAGGGTACTATGGCTACACCTTC. Protein sequence: CATGTGYYGYTF.

The V and J genes are TRBV4-1 and TRBJ1-2, with D tentatively TRBD1 (5 bases). CDR3 length: 19 amino acids. Per the germline V gene, CDR1 is MGHRA and CDR2 is YSYEKL. Trimming pared 6 bases from V and 6 bases from J, leaving 32 bases between. The DNA for the CDR3 is TGCGCCAGCAGGTGGCGCACGCGGACACCTTACCACGTGAAGAATGGCTACACCTTC. It yields the protein CASRWRTRTPYHVKNGYTF.

This sequence joins TRBV10-1 and TRBJ2-1; the match to TRBD2 covers 8 bases. The germline CDR1 and CDR2 sequences are WNHNN and SYGVQD (reference sequence). The CDR3 runs to 21 residues. V shed 0 bases and J 0 bases; nucleotides not matched to a gene: 16. Here the CDR3 reads CASSESTGGGGISSSYNEQFF. Written as DNA, the CDR3 is TGCGCCAGCAGTGAGTCGACAGGAGGCGGGGGGATATCCAGCTCCTACAATGAGCAGTTCTTC.

The chain's CDR3 is CATSRGTGDGMNTEAFF. CDR3 nucleotides: TGTGCCACCAGCAGGGGGACAGGGGACGGTATGAACACTGAAGCTTTCTTT. The chain uses TRBV15 and TRBJ1-1; 10 positions match TRBD1. J gave up 0 bases and V 3 bases, and 7 bases lay outside the gene matches. Germline loops: CDR1 LNHNV, CDR2 YYDKDF (reference sequence). The CDR3 consists of 17 residues.

This chain connects TRBV30 to TRBJ2-3; D not certain. The V end lost 0 bases, the J end lost 0 bases, and 7 bases lay between the germline ends. The CDR3 length is 14 residues. Germline assignment: CDR1 GTSNPN and CDR2 SVGIG (reference sequence). The CDR3 is CAWSVPGSTDTQYF. Written as DNA, the CDR3 is TGTGCCTGGAGTGTACCCGGGAGCACAGATACGCAGTATTTT.

V is TRBV27 and J is TRBJ2-3; D ambiguous. The CDR3 spans 16 residues. Deletions cut 3 bases from V and 4 bases from J, with 17 bases between. Germline CDR1 is MNHEY and CDR2 is SMNVEV (reference sequence). CDR3 sequence reads: CASSFYQVRGSDTQYF. CDR3 nucleotides: TGTGCCAGCAGTTTTTACCAAGTTAGAGGTTCAGATACGCAGTATTTT.